This TCR beta chain is from a study of vaccination effects on CD4 cells after COVID-19 (dated by TCRdb to between 2021 and 2023). A note on the overall study: Participants received two doses of either the BNT162b2 or the mRNA-1273 mRNA SARS-CoV-2 vaccine. SARS-CoV-2 spike-specific CD4+ TCR repertoires from before and after mRNA vaccination were compared in COVID-19 convalescent patients and in infection-naive vaccine recipients. Altogether, roughly 10 COVID-19 convalescent patients and a handful of SARS-CoV-2-naive healthy vaccine recipients made up the full study. In the study, cultures from other donors were sequenced using the Oncomine TCR Beta short-read assay on an Illumina iSeq 100.

With regard to this clone: It lacks a known antigen. No base quality values were provided; no much bigger clone lies one nucleotide off.

The ViraFEST assay stimulated PBMC with viral peptide pools and then used TCR sequencing to identify antigen-specific CD4+ T cell clonotypes by expansion. After less than 13 days of culture, CD4+ T cells were isolated with the EasySep CD4+ T cell isolation kit. None of the healthy vaccine recipients had a prior SARS-CoV-2 infection, which was confirmed by nucleocapsid antibody tests that came back negative both before and after vaccination. Some 2 million PBMC per well were cultured in IMDM with about 4.6% human AB serum, 10 IU/ml IL-2 and gentamicin, plus 10 ug/ml peptides. On days 3 and 7, half of the culture medium was replaced with fresh IL-2-containing medium. Unless noted otherwise, every peptide stimulation condition was grown in triplicate wells. PBMC were separated from whole blood using Ficoll-Paque Plus gradient centrifugation and were then either cryopreserved at -140C or used fresh. The spike proteins of SARS-CoV-2 and of the common cold coronaviruses HCoV-NL63, HCoV-OC43 and HCoV-229E were spanned by overlapping peptide pools. The QIAamp micro DNA kit was used to extract genomic DNA from the cultured CD4+ T cells.

Overall study results and their limits: Only a small number of convalescent patients were included, and no early post-infection timepoints were available, which limited the study. At late post-vaccination timepoints, both infection-induced and vaccine-induced clones showed marked clonal contraction, consistent with waning T cell responses. Among healthy vaccine recipients, nearly all vaccine-induced clones were SARS-CoV-2 mono-reactive, and just 1 of 255 was cross-reactive with common cold coronaviruses.

Here V drops 5 bases and J drops 6 bases, and the junction holds 14 bases not matched to any gene. The germline V gene (reference sequence) sets CDR1 to MNHEY and CDR2 to SMNVEV. Inclusive of the bounding cysteine and phenylalanine, the CDR3 is 17 residues long. Only the CDR3 part of the read is kept: 51 bases, read in frame from the first base. Libraries were built with the immunoSEQ multiplex PCR assay. DNA from the cultured and isolated CD4+ T cells underwent TCR beta CDR3 sequencing. Concerning the study's data processing: Non-productive TCR sequences were removed, reads were trimmed to the CDR3 region, and CDR3s of at least 7 amino acids were retained. The MANAFEST web app was used to pick out antigen-specific clonotypes by comparing their expansion in peptide wells with that in reference cultures. To be called positive, a clone needed expansion at FDR<0.05 compared with the reference and with all other wells, an odds ratio greater than 5, and a frequency greater than 0.1% in two replicate wells. A clonotype was defined as cross-reactive if the clonotype was significantly expanded both in SARS-CoV-2 spike wells and in at least one common cold coronavirus spike condition. CDR3 similarity was assessed by Levenshtein distance using the stringdist R package, and unrooted trees were constructed with ape in R 3.6.1. Entries here come from immuneACCESS through TCRdb and include only in-frame sequences with V and J called. Some clones fail to appear in such tables; in the studies checked, an unresolved V gene covers under half of the shortfall, and the cause of the remainder is unknown. The D gene and trimming were derived from the DNA, and the V and J assignments and clone size from that table. This sample comprises tens of thousands of clones, roughly 70% of them detected only once. The ten largest make up approximately 22% of the sample.

This receptor chain uses TRBV27 and TRBJ2-1; 9 central nucleotides agree with TRBD2. The source was CD4+ T cells from PBMCs cultured with SARS-CoV-2 spike peptides, collected before COVID-19 vaccination. According to the study, the label for this sample's cell subset or site signals: SARS-CoV-2 spike overlapping peptide pool stimulation. The clonotype was recovered from a human donor who received a COVID-19 vaccine. The CDR3 reads CASSSPLAGTSLNEQFF. The bases are TGTGCCAGCAGTAGCCCTCTGGCCGGGACTAGCCTCAATGAGCAGTTCTTC.